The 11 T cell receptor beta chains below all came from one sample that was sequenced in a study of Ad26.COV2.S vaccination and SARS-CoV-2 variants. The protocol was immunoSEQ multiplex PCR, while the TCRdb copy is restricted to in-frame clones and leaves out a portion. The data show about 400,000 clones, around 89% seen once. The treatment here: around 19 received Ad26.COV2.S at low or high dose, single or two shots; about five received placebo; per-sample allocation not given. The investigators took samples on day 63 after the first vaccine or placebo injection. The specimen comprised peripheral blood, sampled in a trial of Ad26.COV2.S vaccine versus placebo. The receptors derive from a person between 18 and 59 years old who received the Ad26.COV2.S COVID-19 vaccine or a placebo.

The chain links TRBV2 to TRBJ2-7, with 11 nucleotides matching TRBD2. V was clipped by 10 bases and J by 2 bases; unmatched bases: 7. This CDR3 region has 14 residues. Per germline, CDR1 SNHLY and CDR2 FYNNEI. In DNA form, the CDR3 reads TGTGCCATCGATATTAGCGGGAGGGCCTACGAGCAGTACTTC. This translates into CAIDISGRAYEQYF.

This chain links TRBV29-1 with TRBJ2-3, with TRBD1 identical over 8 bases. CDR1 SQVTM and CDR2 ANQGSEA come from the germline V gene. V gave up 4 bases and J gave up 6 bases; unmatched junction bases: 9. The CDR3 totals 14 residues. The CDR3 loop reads CSVVGGQAKDTQYF. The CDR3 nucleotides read TGCAGCGTTGTTGGGGGACAGGCAAAGGATACGCAGTATTTT.

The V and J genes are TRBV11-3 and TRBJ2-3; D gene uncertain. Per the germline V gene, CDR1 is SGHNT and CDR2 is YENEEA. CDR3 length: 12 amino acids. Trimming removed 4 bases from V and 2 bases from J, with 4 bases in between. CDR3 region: CASSYNTDTQYF. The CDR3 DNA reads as TGTGCCAGCAGCTACAACACAGATACGCAGTATTTT. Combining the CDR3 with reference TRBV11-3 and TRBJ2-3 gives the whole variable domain EAGVVQSPRYKIIEKKQPVAFWCNPISGHNTLYWYLQNLGQGPELLIRYENEEAVDDSQLPKDRFSAERLKGVDSTLKIQPAELGDSAVYLCASSYNTDTQYFGPGTRLTVL.

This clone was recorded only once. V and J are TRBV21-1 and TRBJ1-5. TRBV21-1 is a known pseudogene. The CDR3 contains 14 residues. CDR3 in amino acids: CASSPREGPQPQHF. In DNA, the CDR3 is TGTGCCAGCAGCCCCCGGGAGGGCCCTCAGCCCCAGCATTTT.

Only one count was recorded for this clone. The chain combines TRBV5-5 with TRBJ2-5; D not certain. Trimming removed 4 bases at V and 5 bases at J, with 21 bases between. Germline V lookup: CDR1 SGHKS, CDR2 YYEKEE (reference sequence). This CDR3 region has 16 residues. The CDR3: CASSLFEIGVRETQYF. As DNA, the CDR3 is TGTGCCAGCAGCCTATTCGAGATTGGGGTCCGGGAGACCCAGTACTTC. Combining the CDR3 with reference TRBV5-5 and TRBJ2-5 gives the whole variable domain DAGVTQSPTHLIKTRGQQVTLRCSPISGHKSVSWYQQVLGQGPQFIFQYYEKEERGRGNFPDRFSARQFPNYSSELNVNALLLGDSALYLCASSLFEIGVRETQYFGPGTRLLVL.

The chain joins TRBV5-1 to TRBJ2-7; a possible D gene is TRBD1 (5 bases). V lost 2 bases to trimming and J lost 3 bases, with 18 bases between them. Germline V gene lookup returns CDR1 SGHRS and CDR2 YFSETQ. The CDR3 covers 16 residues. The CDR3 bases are TGCGCCAGCAGCTTTGCCCCGAAAAGGGGCCTCTACGAGCAGTACTTC. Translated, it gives CASSFAPKRGLYEQYF.

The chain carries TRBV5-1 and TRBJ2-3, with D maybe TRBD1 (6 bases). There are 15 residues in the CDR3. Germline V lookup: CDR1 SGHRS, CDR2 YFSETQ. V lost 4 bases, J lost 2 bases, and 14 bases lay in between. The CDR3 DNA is TGCGCCAGCAGCAGGGACATGGGAGACACAGATACGCAGTATTTT. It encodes CASSRDMGDTDTQYF.

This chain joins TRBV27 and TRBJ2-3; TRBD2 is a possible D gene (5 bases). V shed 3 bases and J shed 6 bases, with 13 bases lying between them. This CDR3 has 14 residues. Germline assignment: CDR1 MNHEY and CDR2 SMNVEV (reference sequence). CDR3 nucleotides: TGTGCCAGCAGTTTGCGCCTAGCAAGTGATACGCAGTATTTT. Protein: CASSLRLASDTQYF.

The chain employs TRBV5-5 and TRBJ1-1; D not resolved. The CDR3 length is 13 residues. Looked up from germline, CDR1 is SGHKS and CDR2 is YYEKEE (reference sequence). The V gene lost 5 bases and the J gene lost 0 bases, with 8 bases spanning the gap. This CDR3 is CASRYALNTEAFF. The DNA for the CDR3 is TGTGCCAGCAGATACGCCCTGAACACTGAAGCTTTCTTT.

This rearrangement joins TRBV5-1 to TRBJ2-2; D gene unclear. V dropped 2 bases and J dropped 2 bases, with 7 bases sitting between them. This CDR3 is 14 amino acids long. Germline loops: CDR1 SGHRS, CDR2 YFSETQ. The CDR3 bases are TGCGCCAGCAGCTTTAACAGTAACACCGGGGAGCTGTTTTTT. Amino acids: CASSFNSNTGELFF. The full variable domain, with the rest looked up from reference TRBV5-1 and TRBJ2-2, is KAGVTQTPRYLIKTRGQQVTLSCSPISGHRSVSWYQQTPGQGLQFLFEYFSETQRNKGNFPGRFSGRQFSNSRSEMNVSTLELGDSALYLCASSFNSNTGELFFGEGSRLTVL.

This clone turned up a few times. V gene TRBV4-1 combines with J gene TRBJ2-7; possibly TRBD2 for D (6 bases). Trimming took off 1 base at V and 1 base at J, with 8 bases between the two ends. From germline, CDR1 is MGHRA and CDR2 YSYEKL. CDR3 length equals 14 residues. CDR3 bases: TGCGCCAGCAGCCAAGCGGAGGGGTCCTACGAGCAGTACTTC. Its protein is CASSQAEGSYEQYF.